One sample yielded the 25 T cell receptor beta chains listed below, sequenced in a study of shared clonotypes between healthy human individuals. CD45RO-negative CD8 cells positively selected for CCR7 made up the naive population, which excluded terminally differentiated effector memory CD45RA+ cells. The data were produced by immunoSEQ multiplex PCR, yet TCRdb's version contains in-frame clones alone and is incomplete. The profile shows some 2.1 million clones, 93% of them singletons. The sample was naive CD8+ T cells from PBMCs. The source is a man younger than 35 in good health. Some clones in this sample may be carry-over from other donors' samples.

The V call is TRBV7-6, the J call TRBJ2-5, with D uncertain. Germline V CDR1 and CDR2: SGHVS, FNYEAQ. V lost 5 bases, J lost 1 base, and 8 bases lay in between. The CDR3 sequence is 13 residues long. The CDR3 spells CASSHRFQETQYF. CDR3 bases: TGTGCCAGCAGCCACCGATTCCAAGAGACCCAGTACTTC. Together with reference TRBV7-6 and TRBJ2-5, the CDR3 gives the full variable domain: GAGVSQSPRYKVTKRGQDVALRCDPISGHVSLYWYRQALGQGPEFLTYFNYEAQQDKSGLPNDRFSAERPEGSISTLTIQRTEQRDSAMYRCASSHRFQETQYFGPGTRLLVL.

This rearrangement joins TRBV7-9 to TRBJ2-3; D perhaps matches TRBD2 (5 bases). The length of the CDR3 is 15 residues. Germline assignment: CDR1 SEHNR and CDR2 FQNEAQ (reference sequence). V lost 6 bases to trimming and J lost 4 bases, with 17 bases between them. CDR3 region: CASRTGRKGADTQYF. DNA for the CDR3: TGTGCCAGCAGAACGGGAAGAAAGGGCGCAGATACGCAGTATTTT.

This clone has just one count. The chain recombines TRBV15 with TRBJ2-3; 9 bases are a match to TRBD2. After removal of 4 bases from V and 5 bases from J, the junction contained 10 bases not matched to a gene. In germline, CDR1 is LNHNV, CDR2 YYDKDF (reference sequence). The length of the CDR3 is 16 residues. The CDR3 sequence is CATSTNLGLAGDTQYF. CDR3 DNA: TGTGCCACCAGCACGAATCTGGGACTAGCTGGAGATACGCAGTATTTT.

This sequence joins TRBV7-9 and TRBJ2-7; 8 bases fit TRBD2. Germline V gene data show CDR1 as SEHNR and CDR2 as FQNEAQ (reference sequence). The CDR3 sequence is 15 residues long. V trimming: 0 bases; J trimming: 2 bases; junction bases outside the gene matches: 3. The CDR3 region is CASSLALAGPYEQYF. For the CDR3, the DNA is TGTGCCAGCAGCTTAGCGCTAGCGGGCCCCTACGAGCAGTACTTC.

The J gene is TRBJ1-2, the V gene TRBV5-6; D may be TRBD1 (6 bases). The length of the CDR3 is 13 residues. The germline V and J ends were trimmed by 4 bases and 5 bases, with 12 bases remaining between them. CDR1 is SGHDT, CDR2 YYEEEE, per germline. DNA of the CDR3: TGTGCCAGCAGCGTACAGGGAGATTATGGCTACACCTTC. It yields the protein CASSVQGDYGYTF.

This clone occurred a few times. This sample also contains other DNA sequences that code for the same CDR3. The CDR3: CASSSGTEAFF. CDR3 sequence (DNA): TGTGCCAGCAGTTCCGGCACTGAAGCTTTCTTT. The chain is built from TRBV6-5 and TRBJ1-1; no clear D. The CDR3 is 11 amino acids. Trimming took 4 bases from V and 4 from J, leaving 4 bases between them. Germline assignment: CDR1 MNHEY and CDR2 SVGAGI.

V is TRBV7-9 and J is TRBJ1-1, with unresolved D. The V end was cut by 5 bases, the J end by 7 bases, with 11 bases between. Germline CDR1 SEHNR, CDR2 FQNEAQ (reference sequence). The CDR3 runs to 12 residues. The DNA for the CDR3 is TGTGCCAGCAGCCGCGCAGTTGATGAAGCTTTCTTT. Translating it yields CASSRAVDEAFF.

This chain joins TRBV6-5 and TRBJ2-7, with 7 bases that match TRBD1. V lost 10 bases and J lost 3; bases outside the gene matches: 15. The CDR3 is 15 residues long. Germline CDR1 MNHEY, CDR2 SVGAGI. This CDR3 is CATRTRQGENYEQYF. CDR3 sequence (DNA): TGTGCCACCCGCACCCGACAGGGAGAGAACTACGAGCAGTACTTC.

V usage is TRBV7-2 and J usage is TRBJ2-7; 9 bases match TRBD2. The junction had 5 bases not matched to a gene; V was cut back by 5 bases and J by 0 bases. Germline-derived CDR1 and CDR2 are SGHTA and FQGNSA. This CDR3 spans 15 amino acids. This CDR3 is CASSARLAASYEQYF. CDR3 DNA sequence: TGTGCCAGCAGCGCACGACTAGCGGCCTCCTACGAGCAGTACTTC. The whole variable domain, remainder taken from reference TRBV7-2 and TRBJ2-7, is GAGVSQSPSNKVTEKGKDVELRCDPISGHTALYWYRQSLGQGLEFLIYFQGNSAPDKSGLPSDRFSAERTGGSVSTLTIQRTQQEDSAVYLCASSARLAASYEQYFGPGTRLTVT.

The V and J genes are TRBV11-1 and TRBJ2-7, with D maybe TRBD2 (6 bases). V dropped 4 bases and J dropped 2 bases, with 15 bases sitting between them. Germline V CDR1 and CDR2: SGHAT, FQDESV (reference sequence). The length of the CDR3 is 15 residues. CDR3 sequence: CASSSDGGLAYEQYF. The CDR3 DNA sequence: TGTGCCAGCAGCTCCGACGGGGGTCTAGCCTACGAGCAGTACTTC. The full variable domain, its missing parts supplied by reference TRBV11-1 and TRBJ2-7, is EAEVAQSPRYKITEKSQAVAFWCDPISGHATLYWYRQILGQGPELLVQFQDESVVDDSQLPKDRFSAERLKGVDSTLKIQPAELGDSAMYLCASSSDGGLAYEQYFGPGTRLTVT.

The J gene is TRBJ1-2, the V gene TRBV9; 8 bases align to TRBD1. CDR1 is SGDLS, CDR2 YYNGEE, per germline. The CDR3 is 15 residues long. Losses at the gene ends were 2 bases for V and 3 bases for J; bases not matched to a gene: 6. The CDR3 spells CASSVGRGQDYGYTF. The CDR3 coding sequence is TGTGCCAGCAGCGTCGGCAGGGGGCAGGACTATGGCTACACCTTC.

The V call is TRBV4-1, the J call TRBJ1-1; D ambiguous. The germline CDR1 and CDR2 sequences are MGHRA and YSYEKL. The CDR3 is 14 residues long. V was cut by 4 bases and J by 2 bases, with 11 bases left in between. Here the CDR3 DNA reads TGCGCCAGCAGCCTGGAGGCGGAAAACACTGAAGCTTTCTTT. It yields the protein CASSLEAENTEAFF.

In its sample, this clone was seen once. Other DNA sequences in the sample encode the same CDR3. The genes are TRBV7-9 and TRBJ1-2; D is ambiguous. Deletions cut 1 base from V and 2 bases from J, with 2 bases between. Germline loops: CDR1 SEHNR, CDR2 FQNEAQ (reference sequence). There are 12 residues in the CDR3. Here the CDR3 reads CASSLVNYGYTF. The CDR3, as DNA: TGTGCCAGCAGCTTAGTCAACTATGGCTACACCTTC.

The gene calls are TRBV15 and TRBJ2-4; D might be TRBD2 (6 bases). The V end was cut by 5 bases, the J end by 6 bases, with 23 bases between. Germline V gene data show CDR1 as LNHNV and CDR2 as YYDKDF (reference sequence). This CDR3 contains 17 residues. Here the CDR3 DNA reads TGTGCCACCAGCGCAACGTTGACGTTCGGGGGACTAAACATTCAGTACTTC. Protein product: CATSATLTFGGLNIQYF.

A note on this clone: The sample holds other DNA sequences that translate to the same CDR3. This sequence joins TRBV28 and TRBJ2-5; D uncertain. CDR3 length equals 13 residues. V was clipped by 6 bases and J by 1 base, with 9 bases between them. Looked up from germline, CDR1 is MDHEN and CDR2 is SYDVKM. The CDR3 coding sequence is TGTGCCAGCAGGGGTCGAATCCAAGAGACCCAGTACTTC. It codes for CASRGRIQETQYF.

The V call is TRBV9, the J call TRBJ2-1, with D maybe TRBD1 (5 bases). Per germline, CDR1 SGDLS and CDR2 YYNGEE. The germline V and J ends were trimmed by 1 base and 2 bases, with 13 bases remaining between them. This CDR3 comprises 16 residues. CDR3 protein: CASSVLGEEAYNEQFF. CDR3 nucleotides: TGTGCCAGCAGCGTATTAGGGGAAGAGGCCTACAATGAGCAGTTCTTC.

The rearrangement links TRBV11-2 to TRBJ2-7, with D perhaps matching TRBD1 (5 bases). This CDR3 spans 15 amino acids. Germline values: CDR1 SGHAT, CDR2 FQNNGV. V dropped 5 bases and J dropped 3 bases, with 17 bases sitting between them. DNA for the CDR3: TGTGCCAGCAGCCCTCACTTACTGCAGGGCTACGAGCAGTACTTC. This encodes CASSPHLLQGYEQYF.

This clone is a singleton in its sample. The CDR3 nucleotides read TGTGCCAGCAGTTTAATTGTAGCGGGAACTAACACCGGGGAGCTGTTTTTT. Encoded protein: CASSLIVAGTNTGELFF. The chain carries TRBV28 and TRBJ2-2; 8 bases map to TRBD2. V was pared by 2 bases and J by 2 bases, with 7 bases of the junction left unmatched. This CDR3 comprises 17 residues. CDR1 and CDR2 from the germline V gene are MDHEN and SYDVKM.

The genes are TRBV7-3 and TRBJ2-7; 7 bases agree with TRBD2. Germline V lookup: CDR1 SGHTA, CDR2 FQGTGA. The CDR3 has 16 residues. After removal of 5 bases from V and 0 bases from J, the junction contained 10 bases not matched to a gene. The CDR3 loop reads CASSPDGSGTSYEQYF. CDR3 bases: TGTGCCAGCAGCCCAGACGGGAGCGGGACCTCCTACGAGCAGTACTTC.

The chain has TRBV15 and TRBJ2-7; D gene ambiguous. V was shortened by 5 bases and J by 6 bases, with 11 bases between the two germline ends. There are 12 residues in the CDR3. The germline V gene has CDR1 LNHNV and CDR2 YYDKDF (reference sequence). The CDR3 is CATSPLAGEQYF. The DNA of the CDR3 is TGTGCCACCAGCCCATTAGCAGGCGAGCAGTACTTC.

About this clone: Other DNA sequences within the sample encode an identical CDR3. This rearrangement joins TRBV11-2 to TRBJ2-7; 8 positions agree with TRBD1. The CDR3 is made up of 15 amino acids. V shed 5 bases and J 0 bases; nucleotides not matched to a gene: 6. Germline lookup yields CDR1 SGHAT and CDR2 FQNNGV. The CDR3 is CASSLGTGFSYEQYF. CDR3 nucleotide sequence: TGTGCCAGCAGCCTCGGGACAGGATTCTCCTACGAGCAGTACTTC.

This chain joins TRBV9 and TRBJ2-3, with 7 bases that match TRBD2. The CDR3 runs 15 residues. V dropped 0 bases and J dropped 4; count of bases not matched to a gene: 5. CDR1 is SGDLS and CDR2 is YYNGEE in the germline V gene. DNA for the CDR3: TGTGCCAGCAGCGTAGACCGGGAGGCCTCAGATACGCAGTATTTT. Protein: CASSVDREASDTQYF.

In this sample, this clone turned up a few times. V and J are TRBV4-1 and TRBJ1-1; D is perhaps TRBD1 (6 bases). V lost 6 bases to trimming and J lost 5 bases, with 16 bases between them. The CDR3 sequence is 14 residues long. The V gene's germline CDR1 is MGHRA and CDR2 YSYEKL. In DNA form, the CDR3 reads TGCGCCAGCAGGGCGGGGGGCTATCGGACTGAAGCTTTCTTT. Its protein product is CASRAGGYRTEAFF.

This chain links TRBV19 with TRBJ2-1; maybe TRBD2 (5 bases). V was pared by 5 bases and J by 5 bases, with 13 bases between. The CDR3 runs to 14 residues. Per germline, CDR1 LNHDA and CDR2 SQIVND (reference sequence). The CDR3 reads CASSSRLANNEQFF. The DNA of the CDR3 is TGTGCCAGTAGTTCTAGGCTAGCCAACAATGAGCAGTTCTTC. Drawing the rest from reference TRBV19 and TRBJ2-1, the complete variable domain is DGGITQSPKYLFRKEGQNVTLSCEQNLNHDAMYWYRQDPGQGLRLIYYSQIVNDFQKGDIAEGYSVSREKKESFPLTVTSAQKNPTAFYLCASSSRLANNEQFFGPGTRLTVL.

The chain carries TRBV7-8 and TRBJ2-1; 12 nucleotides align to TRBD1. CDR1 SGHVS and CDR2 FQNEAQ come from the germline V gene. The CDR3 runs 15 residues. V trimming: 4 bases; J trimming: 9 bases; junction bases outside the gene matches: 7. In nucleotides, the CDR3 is TGTGCCAGCAGCTCGGGACAGGGGGCGATTACTGAGCAGTTCTTC. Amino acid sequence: CASSSGQGAITEQFF.